One and the same sample provided the 14 T cell receptor beta chains below, sequenced in a study of blood T cell repertoires in COVID-19. Some clones are missing from TCRdb's copy, which holds only in-frame ones; the method was immunoSEQ multiplex PCR. There are 150,000 to 200,000 clones in the sample; 88% occur only once, and around a quarter lies in the top ten. The sequencing sample was made of peripheral blood. These receptors were obtained from a man aged 55 to 70 with acute or convalescent COVID-19.

The rearrangement joins TRBV20-1 to TRBJ2-4; D perhaps matches TRBD2 (6 bases). V was trimmed by 7 bases and J by 8 bases, leaving 9 bases between them. Germline assignment: CDR1 DFQATT and CDR2 SNEGSKA (reference sequence). The CDR3 loop spans 10 amino acids. CDR3 DNA sequence: TGCAGTGTACCGGGAGACATTCAGTACTTC. Translated, it gives CSVPGDIQYF.

This clone was seen a handful of times. The V and J genes are TRBV9 and TRBJ1-5; no clear D gene. The germline gives CDR1 SGDLS, CDR2 YYNGEE. V was pared by 4 bases and J by 0 bases, with 11 bases between. This CDR3 region has 15 residues. In nucleotides, the CDR3 is TGTGCCAGCAGCCCCACGGGTCATAGCAATCAGCCCCAGCATTTT. Amino acid sequence: CASSPTGHSNQPQHF.

The chain links TRBV19 to TRBJ1-5; D is unclear. CDR1 is LNHDA, CDR2 SQIVND, per germline (reference sequence). Trimming shortened V by 6 bases and J by 0 bases, and 18 bases separated the two germline ends. The CDR3 has 17 residues. CDR3 DNA: TGTGCCAGTAGGAACGTGAGGTTACCACTTAGCAATCAGCCCCAGCATTTT. Translating it yields CASRNVRLPLSNQPQHF. Full variable domain (rest looked up from reference TRBV19 and TRBJ1-5): DGGITQSPKYLFRKEGQNVTLSCEQNLNHDAMYWYRQDPGQGLRLIYYSQIVNDFQKGDIAEGYSVSREKKESFPLTVTSAQKNPTAFYLCASRNVRLPLSNQPQHFGDGTRLSIL.

The chain uses TRBV19 and TRBJ1-1; no reliable D call. The CDR3 has 15 amino acids. Trimming left V 1 base short and J 5 bases short, with 14 bases between. Looked up from germline, CDR1 is LNHDA and CDR2 is SQIVND (reference sequence). CDR3 sequence reads: CASSIVGDFRTEAFF. The CDR3, as DNA: TGTGCCAGTAGTATAGTGGGAGACTTTAGGACTGAAGCTTTCTTT. Based on the CDR3 plus reference TRBV19 and TRBJ1-1, the full variable domain is DGGITQSPKYLFRKEGQNVTLSCEQNLNHDAMYWYRQDPGQGLRLIYYSQIVNDFQKGDIAEGYSVSREKKESFPLTVTSAQKNPTAFYLCASSIVGDFRTEAFFGQGTRLTVV.

The CDR3: CASSVSDYRTGNTIYF. In DNA, the CDR3 is TGTGCCAGCAGCGTCAGCGATTACAGGACTGGAAACACCATATATTTT. The rearrangement joins TRBV9 to TRBJ1-3, with D possibly being TRBD1 (5 bases). The germline gives CDR1 SGDLS, CDR2 YYNGEE. V lost 2 bases, J lost 2 bases, and 14 bases lay in between. The CDR3 length is 16 residues.

This clone has a single count. The rearrangement joins TRBV14 to TRBJ2-2; 7 nucleotides line up with TRBD2. J gave up 4 bases and V 4 bases, and 3 bases lay outside the gene matches. CDR1 and CDR2 (germline): SGHDN, FVKESK. This CDR3 has 14 amino acids. The CDR3 DNA follows: TGTGCCAGCAGCCTTTGGGAGGGCACCGGGGAGCTGTTTTTT. This sequence encodes CASSLWEGTGELFF.

The chain combines TRBV6-1 with TRBJ2-2; D unclear. The germline V gene has CDR1 MNHNS and CDR2 SASEGT. The CDR3 spans 13 residues. V lost 2 bases and J 2 bases, leaving 3 bases between the germline ends. This CDR3 reads CASSEHNTGELFF. CDR3 DNA: TGTGCCAGCAGTGAACATAACACCGGGGAGCTGTTTTTT.

This clone was counted a single time. This chain joins TRBV9 and TRBJ1-3, with 9 bases that match TRBD1. From germline, CDR1 is SGDLS and CDR2 YYNGEE. V was clipped by 0 bases and J by 3 bases; unmatched bases: 10. The CDR3 totals 18 residues. The CDR3 DNA reads as TGTGCCAGCAGCGTAGCTACGGGACAGGGAGGATTTGGAAACACCATATATTTT. This translates into CASSVATGQGGFGNTIYF.

Only one count was recorded for this clone. The chain has TRBV9 and TRBJ2-1, with D maybe TRBD1 (6 bases). From germline, CDR1 is SGDLS and CDR2 YYNGEE. The germline V and J ends were trimmed by 0 bases and 3 bases, with 10 bases remaining between them. The CDR3 contains 15 residues. The CDR3 sequence is CASSVAAGVYNEQFF. The CDR3 coding sequence is TGTGCCAGCAGCGTAGCGGCAGGGGTCTACAATGAGCAGTTCTTC.

In this sample, this clone turned up a few times. DNA for the CDR3: TGTGCCAGCAGCCGGACTGACTTAACCGCTAATTCACCCCTCCACTTT. Amino acid sequence: CASSRTDLTANSPLHF. V is TRBV7-9 and J is TRBJ1-6; D not certain. The V end lost 5 bases, the J end lost 6 bases, and 17 bases lay between the germline ends. The CDR3 covers 16 residues. CDR1 and CDR2 (germline): SEHNR, FQNEAQ (reference sequence).

This chain connects TRBV5-1 to TRBJ2-3; D possibly corresponds to TRBD2 (6 bases). Trimming stripped 4 bases from V and 4 bases from J, with 19 bases between. This CDR3 is 16 amino acids long. The germline gives CDR1 SGHRS, CDR2 YFSETQ. In DNA, the CDR3 is TGCGCCAGCAGCCAGGTGGGGACGGGGGAAGCAGATACGCAGTATTTT. Amino acid sequence: CASSQVGTGEADTQYF.

V and J are TRBV21-1 and TRBJ2-7; TRBD1 is the table's D call and was not checked against the DNA. TRBV21-1 corresponds to a pseudogene. This CDR3 spans 16 amino acids. The CDR3 coding sequence is TGTGCCAGCAGCAAAGTTTGGGGGCCTCTCCCCTACGAGCAGTACGTC. This encodes CASSKVWGPLPYEQYV.

V usage is TRBV6-1 and J usage is TRBJ1-1; no firm D call. V gave up 2 bases and J gave up 2 bases, with 6 bases separating them. CDR1 MNHNS and CDR2 SASEGT come from the germline V gene. CDR3 length: 13 residues. CDR3 sequence reads: CASSEQYNTEAFF. CDR3 DNA: TGTGCCAGCAGTGAACAGTACAACACTGAAGCTTTCTTT.

The chain carries TRBV19 and TRBJ2-1; 11 nucleotides agree with TRBD2. Germline V CDR1 and CDR2: LNHDA, SQIVND (reference sequence). The V and J ends lost 6 bases and 3 bases, in that order; junction bases with no gene match: 13. This CDR3 region has 18 residues. The CDR3 nucleotides read TGTGCCAGTAGCCCGGGACTAGCGGAGCCCCGTGGCTACAATGAGCAGTTCTTC. Translation gives CASSPGLAEPRGYNEQFF.